These 26 T cell receptor beta chains came from one sample sequenced in a study of post-analysis software for immune sequencing data. Researchers reported that TCR beta cDNA libraries carried unique molecular identifiers. TCRdb processed the PCR reads anew with MiXCR; each CDR3 protein has one entry. The repertoire includes some 160,000 distinct CDR3 sequences, 30% to 45% of them detected once, and under 30% sits in the top ten. Material: blood, obtained after autologous hematopoietic stem cell transplantation. Receptors were obtained from a girl aged 10 to 17 with multiple sclerosis.

The rearrangement uses TRBV21-1 and TRBJ1-5; the table's D call TRBD1 went unverified against the DNA. TRBV21-1 counts as a pseudogene. This CDR3 region has 22 residues. The DNA of the CDR3 is TGTGCCAGCAGCAAAGTTTGTCCCGGCCGGGACAGCGATCCCTCTAAGGGGCAGCCCCAGCATTTT. This gives the protein CASSKVCPGRDSDPSKGQPQHF.

This chain connects TRBV12-3 or TRBV12-4 to TRBJ2-3; D gene unclear. V was cut by 5 bases and J by 1 base, with 7 bases left in between. This CDR3 comprises 13 residues. CDR3 sequence: CASSPSGTDTQYF. In DNA, the CDR3 is TGTGCCAGCAGTCCCAGTGGCACAGATACGCAGTATTTT.

J is TRBJ2-7 and V is TRBV24-1; D is perhaps TRBD1 (6 bases). Deletions cut 6 bases from V and 5 bases from J, with 16 bases between. CDR1 and CDR2 from the germline V gene are KGHDR and SFDVKD. The CDR3 spans 14 residues. Here the CDR3 reads CATSHRTAVHEQYF. The CDR3 DNA follows: TGTGCCACCAGTCACAGGACAGCGGTCCACGAGCAGTACTTC.

This clonotype was detected only a few times. V usage is TRBV12-3 or TRBV12-4 and J usage is TRBJ2-5; 7 nucleotides align to TRBD1. The CDR3 loop spans 15 amino acids. V gave up 4 bases and J gave up 0 bases; unmatched junction bases: 5. The CDR3 here is CASSSGTDHQETQYF. In DNA form, the CDR3 reads TGTGCCAGCAGTTCCGGGACAGACCACCAAGAGACCCAGTACTTC.

The V and J genes are TRBV29-1 and TRBJ2-1; D unresolved. The CDR3 is made up of 13 amino acids. V was cut by 6 bases and J by 6 bases, with 15 bases left in between. Per germline, CDR1 SQVTM and CDR2 ANQGSEA. The DNA of the CDR3 is TGCAGCGTCTCCGGGTCTGTTGGCAATGAGCAGTTCTTC. It codes for CSVSGSVGNEQFF.

A single count supports this clonotype. The V gene is TRBV20-1, the J gene TRBJ2-5, with 8 bases identical to TRBD1. Judging by the DNA end, TRBJ2-7 fits better; the J call may be wrong. CDR3 length: 16 residues. Germline CDR1 reads DFQATT; CDR2 reads SNEGSKA (reference sequence). The CDR3 loop is CSAREPGTGISYEQYF. The CDR3 DNA reads as TGCAGTGCTAGAGAGCCCGGGACAGGCATTTCCTACGAGCAGTACTTC.

This chain connects TRBV28 to TRBJ2-5; no clear D gene. CDR3 size: 11 residues. Germline loops: CDR1 MDHEN, CDR2 SYDVKM. Trimming removed 5 bases from V and 7 bases from J, with 8 bases in between. CDR3 in DNA: TGTGCCAGCAGTGAGACCAGGACCCAGTACTTC. Protein: CASSETRTQYF.

The V gene is TRBV14, the J gene TRBJ1-1, with D maybe TRBD1 (5 bases). The CDR3 totals 13 residues. In germline, CDR1 is SGHDN, CDR2 FVKESK. V was cut by 4 bases and J by 4 bases, with 10 bases left in between. The CDR3 sequence: CASSRGGCTEAFF. Written as DNA, the CDR3 is TGTGCCAGCAGCCGTGGGGGATGCACTGAAGCTTTCTTT.

CDR3 in amino acids: CASSLDLTYEQYF. The CDR3 DNA sequence: TGCGCCAGCAGCTTGGACCTTACCTACGAGCAGTACTTC. J is TRBJ2-7 and V is TRBV5-1; D gene unclear. The germline V gene has CDR1 SGHRS and CDR2 YFSETQ. This CDR3 comprises 13 residues. The germline V and J ends were trimmed by 0 bases and 2 bases, with 6 bases remaining between them.

In this sample, this clonotype turned up a few times. The chain uses TRBV7-2 and TRBJ2-7; no clear D. Trimming removed 7 bases from V and 2 bases from J, with 12 bases in between. CDR1 is SGHTA and CDR2 is FQGNSA in the germline V gene. This CDR3 contains 13 residues. In nucleotides, the CDR3 is TGTACCAGCAACCCGGGCTTAACCTACGAGCAGTACTTC. It translates to CTSNPGLTYEQYF.

The chain joins TRBV4-2 to TRBJ2-7; maybe TRBD2 (6 bases). This CDR3 comprises 14 residues. With 1 base removed from V and 7 bases from J, the gap between germline ends came to 14 bases. CDR1 LGHNA and CDR2 YNFKEQ come from the germline V gene. The CDR3 spells CASSQGRLVGEQYF. CDR3 DNA: TGTGCCAGCAGCCAAGGAAGACTAGTAGGTGAGCAGTACTTC.

This clonotype has only a few counts. The V and J genes are TRBV6-2 or TRBV6-3 and TRBJ2-4, with 7 bases lining up with TRBD2. The junction had 6 bases not matched to a gene; V was cut back by 5 bases and J by 2 bases. In germline, CDR1 is MNHEY, CDR2 SVGEGT. This CDR3 has 15 amino acids. CDR3 nucleotide sequence: TGTGCCAGCAGTGATCAGAGCGGGACCAAAAACATTCAGTACTTC. This gives the protein CASSDQSGTKNIQYF.

This clonotype occurred a few times. The chain employs TRBV28 and TRBJ2-1, with 10 bases matching TRBD1. CDR3 size: 15 residues. Per germline, CDR1 MDHEN and CDR2 SYDVKM. V shed 4 bases and J 9 bases; nucleotides not matched to a gene: 9. This CDR3 reads CASSYRDRGFGEQFF. CDR3 nucleotide sequence: TGTGCCAGCAGTTACCGGGACAGGGGATTTGGTGAGCAGTTCTTC.

V is TRBV10-3 and J is TRBJ2-3, with 8 bases lining up with TRBD1. Germline loops: CDR1 ENHRY, CDR2 SYGVKD. CDR3 size: 17 residues. V was clipped by 0 bases and J by 0 bases; unmatched bases: 5. The CDR3 region is CAISESWGTGSTDTQYF. In nucleotides, the CDR3 is TGTGCCATCAGTGAGTCTTGGGGGACAGGAAGCACAGATACGCAGTATTTT.

Only a few counts were recorded for this clonotype. The J gene is TRBJ2-7, the V gene TRBV7-6; 7 nucleotides match TRBD1. The V gene's germline CDR1 is SGHVS and CDR2 FNYEAQ. V dropped 5 bases and J dropped 4; count of bases not matched to a gene: 11. The CDR3 consists of 15 residues. CDR3 sequence: CASSEDRAGPYEQYF. In nucleotides, the CDR3 is TGTGCCAGCAGCGAAGACAGGGCTGGGCCTTACGAGCAGTACTTC.

This clonotype has at least ten counts. This sequence joins TRBV9 and TRBJ1-1; 7 bases match TRBD1. The germline CDR1 and CDR2 sequences are SGDLS and YYNGEE. The CDR3 is 13 residues long. The trim removed 6 bases at V and 1 base at J, leaving 3 bases unmatched. The CDR3 nucleotides are TGTGCCAGCAACCGACAGGGGAACACTGAAGCTTTCTTT. Protein sequence: CASNRQGNTEAFF. The variable domain in full, with the rest retrieved from reference TRBV9 and TRBJ1-1, is DSGVTQTPKHLITATGQRVTLRCSPRSGDLSVYWYQQSLDQGLQFLIQYYNGEERAKGNILERFSAQQFPDLHSELNLSSLELGDSALYFCASNRQGNTEAFFGQGTRLTVV.

On this clonotype itself: As the CDR3 is not closed by the conserved phenylalanine or tryptophan, this likely results from a read error. The genes are TRBV27 and TRBJ2-5, with D maybe TRBD1 (5 bases). Trimming took 7 bases from V and 1 from J, leaving 13 bases between them. Germline assignment: CDR1 MNHEY and CDR2 SMNVEV (reference sequence). CDR3 size: 14 residues. CDR3 in amino acids: CASKIAGLQETQYV. The CDR3 DNA reads as TGTGCCAGCAAGATCGCAGGGCTCCAAGAGACCCAGTACGTC.

The J gene is TRBJ2-5, the V gene TRBV7-9, with D tentatively TRBD1 or TRBD2 (5 bases each). The CDR3 length is 15 residues. The V and J ends lost 2 bases and 4 bases respectively, with 14 bases between them. Germline values: CDR1 SEHNR, CDR2 FQNEAQ (reference sequence). CDR3: CASSLRAGTGETQYF. CDR3 DNA: TGTGCCAGCAGCTTACGGGCAGGGACGGGAGAGACCCAGTACTTC.

This clonotype was seen a few times. The gene calls are TRBV27 and TRBJ2-5; the D gene could be TRBD1 or TRBD2 (5 bases each). The CDR3 totals 16 residues. In germline, CDR1 is MNHEY, CDR2 SMNVEV (reference sequence). The ends were cut back, 2 bases at V and 13 bases at J, with 26 bases in the middle. The DNA for the CDR3 is TGTGCCAGCAGTTTACTCGGATCCGCCCCCGGGGACGAGCGGTACTTC. Its protein is CASSLLGSAPGDERYF.

The chain employs TRBV12-3 or TRBV12-4 and TRBJ2-4; TRBD1 might be the D (5 bases). V shed 2 bases and J shed 8 bases, with 10 bases lying between them. The CDR3 sequence is 13 residues long. The CDR3 DNA is TGTGCCAGCAGTTTACCTTTAGGGGACATTCAGTACTTC. It yields the protein CASSLPLGDIQYF.

This clonotype was counted a few times. The gene calls are TRBV5-1 and TRBJ2-1; 8 bases align to TRBD1. This CDR3 spans 16 amino acids. The germline V gene has CDR1 SGHRS and CDR2 YFSETQ. V was clipped by 4 bases and J by 0 bases; unmatched bases: 6. CDR3 bases: TGCGCCAGCAGCCCCCAGGGGGCGAGCTCCTACAATGAGCAGTTCTTC. Translation: CASSPQGASSYNEQFF.

The CDR3 reads CATRGVSNTEAFF. CDR3 DNA sequence: TGTGCCACCCGTGGGGTATCGAACACTGAAGCTTTCTTT. This rearrangement joins TRBV24-1 to TRBJ1-1; D call uncertain. Germline loops: CDR1 KGHDR, CDR2 SFDVKD. Trimming removed 9 bases from V and 1 base from J, with 11 bases in between. The CDR3 sequence is 13 residues long.

The chain joins TRBV27 to TRBJ1-1; a possible D gene is TRBD1 (5 bases). The V gene's germline CDR1 is MNHEY and CDR2 SMNVEV (reference sequence). V lost 6 bases and J 5 bases, leaving 16 bases between the germline ends. This CDR3 has 14 amino acids. CDR3 loop: CASSLGGGITEAFF. The CDR3 DNA reads TGTGCCAGCAGCCTAGGCGGGGGGATTACTGAAGCTTTCTTT.

CDR3 in DNA: TGTGCCAGCAGCTTAATGTCCCGAGGCGCAGATACGCAGTATTTT. Amino acid sequence: CASSLMSRGADTQYF. This chain uses TRBV11-1 with TRBJ2-3; D unresolved. The germline V and J ends were trimmed by 2 bases and 4 bases, with 13 bases remaining between them. The CDR3 extends over 15 amino acids. The V gene's germline CDR1 is SGHAT and CDR2 FQDESV (reference sequence).

The CDR3 DNA follows: TGCGCCAGCAGCGAGAGAGCGGGAGGGTCCTCCGATACGCAGTATTTT. Its protein product is CASSERAGGSSDTQYF. The chain carries TRBV5-1 and TRBJ2-3; 10 bases fit TRBD2. V lost 4 bases to trimming and J lost 6 bases; unmatched junction nucleotides: 11. CDR3 length: 16 residues. Germline assignment: CDR1 SGHRS and CDR2 YFSETQ.

This clonotype was recorded only once. The V gene is TRBV4-1, the J gene TRBJ2-3; TRBD2 matches 7 bases. The V and J ends lost 4 bases and 5 bases, in that order; junction bases with no gene match: 12. Looked up from germline, CDR1 is MGHRA and CDR2 is YSYEKL. The CDR3 has 16 amino acids. The DNA of the CDR3 is TGCGCCAGCAGCCCAAGCCGGGACTACTCTCGAGATACGCAGTATTTT. Protein: CASSPSRDYSRDTQYF.